This is a list of T cell receptor beta chains from one sample in a study of blood T cell repertoires in COVID-19. Libraries were prepared by immunoSEQ multiplex PCR; TCRdb keeps only in-frame clonotypes and omits some of them. The profile shows under 55,000 clones, 90% of them singletons. The sample consisted of peripheral blood. Source of these receptors: a human donor in a cohort sampled during active COVID-19. Each CDR3 is given without its conserved first and last residue.

j_gene,len,v_gene,CDR3aa
TRBJ1-5,15,TRBV19,ASSPLPGTGIEQPQH
TRBJ1-5,12,TRBV15,ATSSREYGKAQH
TRBJ1-5,12,TRBV29-1,SVVFGRGNQPQH
TRBJ1-5,15,TRBV4-1,ASSQDPDRGDNQPQH
TRBJ2-7,12,TRBV20-1,SASPHQTSSEQY
TRBJ2-3,13,TRBV5-1,ASSSSGTTTDTQY
TRBJ1-3,16,TRBV28,ASSSGTGGTYSGNTIY
TRBJ2-5,11,TRBV19,ASSESGQETQY
TRBJ2-7,15,TRBV27,TSSNGTDPRLDYEQY
TRBJ1-1,11,TRBV4-1,ASSQGFGFEAF
TRBJ1-5,12,TRBV7-9,ASSPAGSYQPQH
TRBJ1-2,13,TRBV7-9,ASSLDGQGLYGYT
TRBJ2-5,14,TRBV6-5,ASSYSSSGVQETQY
TRBJ2-1,12,TRBV5-4,ASSSRVADNEQF
TRBJ2-7,11,TRBV28,ASSRRDSYEQY
TRBJ1-6,11,TRBV20-1,SASGQVNSPLH
TRBJ1-1,11,TRBV6-1,ASSDPGTEEAF
TRBJ1-2,12,TRBV30,AWRETGLLYGYT
TRBJ2-5,13,TRBV7-9,ASSLGQVKEETQY
TRBJ2-2,16,TRBV24-1,ATSDSPLGGSNTGELF
TRBJ2-1,11,TRBV28,ASSRGSYNEQF
TRBJ2-5,12,TRBV6-5,ASTPTGGEETQY
TRBJ2-1,15,TRBV7-8,ASSIGGTPASYNEQF
TRBJ2-1,15,TRBV3-1/TRBV3-2,ASTPSRLAGSYNEQF
TRBJ2-1,9,TRBV19,ASSRGYEQF
TRBJ1-2,12,TRBV5-1,ASSLGAPNYGYT
TRBJ2-7,12,TRBV6-7,ASTPEELAREQY
TRBJ1-2,10,TRBV5-8,ASSPNRDGYT
TRBJ1-1,12,TRBV29-1,SVVQGSGNTEAF
TRBJ2-1,14,TRBV24-1,ATSATSRGFQSEQF
TRBJ2-3,11,TRBV7-3,ASSLSGGDTQY
TRBJ2-6,13,TRBV6-2/TRBV6-3,ASSYSGGRANVLT
TRBJ2-1,9,TRBV28,ASRHLGREF
TRBJ2-7,10,TRBV5-1,ASSLQSYEQY
TRBJ2-7,10,TRBV14,ASSETEYEQY
TRBJ2-1,10,TRBV9,ASSVSGNEQF
TRBJ2-3,11,TRBV11-3,ATEDMGADTQY
TRBJ1-6,13,TRBV6-5,ASSYGDRGSSPLH
TRBJ2-7,13,TRBV9,ASSVSGTTVHEQY
TRBJ2-7,12,TRBV11-3,ARGGASGPYEQY
TRBJ2-5,12,TRBV7-9,ASSRSGIQETQY
TRBJ1-6,10,TRBV7-9,ASSTRNSPLH
TRBJ2-5,13,TRBV27,ASSLSSRLWETQY
TRBJ2-2,13,TRBV19,ASSIGQGWSGELF
TRBJ1-1,13,TRBV3-1/TRBV3-2,ASSPRARGNTEAF
TRBJ2-4,11,TRBV27,ASALGQKNIQY